This T cell receptor (beta chain) is from a study of identical twins. The V end lost 3 bases, the J end lost 1 base, and 6 bases lay between the germline ends. The CDR3 has 13 amino acids. About this clonotype: Its specificity is unknown.

TCRdb reprocessed the 5' RACE reads with MiXCR, giving one entry per CDR3 protein. The table has hundreds of thousands of distinct CDR3 sequences, 18% seen once; the top ten hold 10% to 15%. Notes on the study in general: Out-of-frame TCR alpha sharing observed in monozygotic twins exceeded model estimates.

The same specimen was also included in a second study, on T cells expressing NK-cell markers. From that paper: A few donors showed these clonotypes also leading the CD3+CD56-NKG2C+ fraction.

The rearrangement links TRBV12-3 or TRBV12-4 to TRBJ1-1; D uncertain. This clonotype was obtained from a woman aged 18 to 35 in good health. The source material was PBMCs. CDR3 sequence reads: CASSFAWNTEAFF. As DNA, the CDR3 is TGTGCCAGCAGTTTCGCCTGGAACACTGAAGCTTTCTTT.